This T cell receptor (beta chain) was sequenced in a study of shared clonotypes between healthy human individuals. The genomic DNA of each subset was split evenly across several immunoSEQ plates. Repertoires were generated with immunoSEQ multiplex PCR, while TCRdb's copy carries only in-frame clones and drops some. The sample records about 2.4 million clones, roughly nine tenths being singletons. CD4+ cells were split into CD45RA+ naive and CD45RA-negative memory subsets. The sequencing sample was made of naive CD4+ T cells sorted from blood. Sample subset: CD45RA+ positively selected. The receptor comes from a man younger than 35 in good health.

The CDR3 bases are TGTGCCAGCAGCTTCCCGGGGCAGGGCAACTACGAGCAGTACTTC. It encodes CASSFPGQGNYEQYF. The gene calls are TRBV6-6 and TRBJ2-7; tentatively, D is TRBD1 or TRBD2 (5 bases each). Germline lookup yields CDR1 MNHNY and CDR2 SVGAGI (reference sequence). Trimming pared 6 bases from V and 3 bases from J, leaving 18 bases between. The CDR3 extends over 15 amino acids.